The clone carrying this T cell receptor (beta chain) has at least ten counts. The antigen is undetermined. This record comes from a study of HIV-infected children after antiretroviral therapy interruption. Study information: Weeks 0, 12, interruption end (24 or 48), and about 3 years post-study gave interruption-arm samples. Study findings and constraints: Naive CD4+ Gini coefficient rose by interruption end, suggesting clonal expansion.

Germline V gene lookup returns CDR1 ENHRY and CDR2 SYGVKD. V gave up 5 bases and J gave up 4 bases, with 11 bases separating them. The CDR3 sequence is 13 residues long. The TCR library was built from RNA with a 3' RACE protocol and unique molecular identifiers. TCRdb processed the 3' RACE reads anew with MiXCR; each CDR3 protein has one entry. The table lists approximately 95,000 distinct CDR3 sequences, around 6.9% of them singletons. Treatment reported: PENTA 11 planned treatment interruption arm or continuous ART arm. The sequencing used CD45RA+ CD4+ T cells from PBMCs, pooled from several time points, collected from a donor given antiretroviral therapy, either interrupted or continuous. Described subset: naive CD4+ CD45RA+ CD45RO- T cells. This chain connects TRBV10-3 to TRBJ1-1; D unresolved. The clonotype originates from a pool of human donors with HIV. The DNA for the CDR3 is TGTGCCATCAGTAAAGAGTCGTCCACTGAAGCTTTCTTT. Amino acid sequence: CAISKESSTEAFF.